This TCR beta chain was identified in a study of Ad26.COV2.S vaccination and SARS-CoV-2 variants. About the research overall: Intramuscular Ad26.COV2.S at 5x10^10 or 1x10^11 viral particles. The study, taken as a whole, reports: Spike-specific CD8+ and CD4+ T cell responses reportedly showed substantial breadth after vaccination.

Sequencing was performed with immunoSEQ multiplex PCR; in TCRdb, only in-frame clones are kept and a portion is missing. The sample includes 350,000 to 600,000 clones, 80% to 90% seen only once; the top ten take 1.5% to 2%. The treatment was: around 19 received Ad26.COV2.S at low or high dose, single or two shots; 5 received placebo; per-sample allocation not given. The study sampled participants on day 63 after the first vaccine or placebo injection. The individual, an adult aged 18-55 years, was a donor in Boston. As for this clone: Its antigen is not identified.

Germline V gene lookup returns CDR1 SEHNR and CDR2 FQNEAQ (reference sequence). This CDR3 contains 12 residues. Trimming removed 6 bases at V and 7 bases at J, with 10 bases between. The receptor was isolated from a person between 18 and 60 years old who received the Ad26.COV2.S COVID-19 vaccine or a placebo. Sequenced here: peripheral blood, sampled in a trial of Ad26.COV2.S vaccine versus placebo. The chain carries TRBV7-9 and TRBJ2-1, with unresolved D. CDR3 sequence reads: CASSLGRNEQFF. The CDR3 region has the DNA TGTGCCAGCAGTCTCGGGCGGAATGAGCAGTTCTTC.